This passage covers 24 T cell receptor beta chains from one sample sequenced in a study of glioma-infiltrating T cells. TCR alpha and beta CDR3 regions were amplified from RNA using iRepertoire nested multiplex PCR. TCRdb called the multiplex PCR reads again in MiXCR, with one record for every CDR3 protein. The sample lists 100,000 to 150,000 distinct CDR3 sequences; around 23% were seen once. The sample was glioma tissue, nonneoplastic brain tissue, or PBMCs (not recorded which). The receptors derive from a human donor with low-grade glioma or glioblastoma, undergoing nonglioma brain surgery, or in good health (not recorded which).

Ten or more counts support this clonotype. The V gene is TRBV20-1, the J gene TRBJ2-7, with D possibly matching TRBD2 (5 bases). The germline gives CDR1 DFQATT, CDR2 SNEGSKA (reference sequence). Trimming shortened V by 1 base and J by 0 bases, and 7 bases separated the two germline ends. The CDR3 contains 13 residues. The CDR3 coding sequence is TGCAGTGCTAGAGCAAGCGGCTCCTACGAGCAGTACTTC. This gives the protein CSARASGSYEQYF.

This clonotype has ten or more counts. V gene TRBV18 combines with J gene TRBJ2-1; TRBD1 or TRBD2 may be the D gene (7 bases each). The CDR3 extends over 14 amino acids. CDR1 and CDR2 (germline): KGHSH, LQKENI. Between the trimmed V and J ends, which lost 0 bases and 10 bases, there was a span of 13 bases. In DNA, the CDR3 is TGTGCCAGCTCACCACCTGTCAGGGGGGGAGAGCAGTTCTTC. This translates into CASSPPVRGGEQFF. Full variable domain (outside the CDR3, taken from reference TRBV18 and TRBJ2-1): NAGVMQNPRHLVRRRGQEARLRCSPMKGHSHVYWYRQLPEEGLKFMVYLQKENIIDESGMPKERFSAEFPKEGPSILRIQQVVRGDSAAYFCASSPPVRGGEQFFGPGTRLTVL.

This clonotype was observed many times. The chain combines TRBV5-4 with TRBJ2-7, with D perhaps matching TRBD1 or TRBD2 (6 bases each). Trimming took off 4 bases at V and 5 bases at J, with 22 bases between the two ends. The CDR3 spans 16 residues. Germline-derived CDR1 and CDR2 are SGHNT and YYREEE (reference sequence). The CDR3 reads CASSLEGGRGFHEQYF. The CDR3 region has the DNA TGTGCCAGCAGCCTGGAGGGGGGCAGGGGATTCCACGAGCAGTACTTC.

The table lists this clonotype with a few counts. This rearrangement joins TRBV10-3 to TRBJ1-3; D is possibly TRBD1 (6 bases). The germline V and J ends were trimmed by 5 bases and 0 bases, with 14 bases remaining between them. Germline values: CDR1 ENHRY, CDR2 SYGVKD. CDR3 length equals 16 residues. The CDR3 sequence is CAISLGTPYSGNTIYF. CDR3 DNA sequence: TGTGCCATCAGTCTAGGGACACCCTACTCTGGAAACACCATATATTTT.

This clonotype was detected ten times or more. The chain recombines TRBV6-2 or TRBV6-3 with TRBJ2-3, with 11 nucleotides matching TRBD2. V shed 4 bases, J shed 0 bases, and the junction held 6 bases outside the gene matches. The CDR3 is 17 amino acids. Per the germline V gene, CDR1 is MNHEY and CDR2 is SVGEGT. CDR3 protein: CASSLSRTSGSTDTQYF. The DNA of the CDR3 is TGTGCCAGCAGTTTATCTAGGACTAGCGGGAGCACAGATACGCAGTATTTT.

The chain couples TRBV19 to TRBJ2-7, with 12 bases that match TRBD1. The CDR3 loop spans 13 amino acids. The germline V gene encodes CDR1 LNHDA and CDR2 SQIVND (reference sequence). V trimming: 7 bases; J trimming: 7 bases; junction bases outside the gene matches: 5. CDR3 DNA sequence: TGTGCCAGTAACGCGGGACAGGGGGCGGAGCAGTACTTC. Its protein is CASNAGQGAEQYF.

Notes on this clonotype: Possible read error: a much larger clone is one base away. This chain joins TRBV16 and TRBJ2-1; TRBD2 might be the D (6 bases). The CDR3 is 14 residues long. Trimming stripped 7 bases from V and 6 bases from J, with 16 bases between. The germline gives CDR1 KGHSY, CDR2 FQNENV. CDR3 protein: CASIPRLVANEQFF. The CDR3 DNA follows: TGTGCCAGCATCCCTCGACTAGTGGCCAATGAGCAGTTCTTC.

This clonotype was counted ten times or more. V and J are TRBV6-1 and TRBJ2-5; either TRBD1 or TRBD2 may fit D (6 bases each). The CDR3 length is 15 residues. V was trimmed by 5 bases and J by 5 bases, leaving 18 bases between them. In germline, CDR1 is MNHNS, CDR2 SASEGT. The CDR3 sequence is CASSYEGGTAETQYF. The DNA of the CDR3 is TGTGCCAGCAGTTATGAGGGGGGTACGGCGGAGACCCAGTACTTC.

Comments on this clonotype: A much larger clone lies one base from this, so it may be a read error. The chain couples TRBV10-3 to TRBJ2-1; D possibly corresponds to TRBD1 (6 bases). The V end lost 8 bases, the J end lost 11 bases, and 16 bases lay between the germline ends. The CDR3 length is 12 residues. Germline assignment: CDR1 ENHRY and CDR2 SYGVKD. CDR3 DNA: TGTGCCATCCGGCGCGAGGGACATAAGCAGTTCTTC. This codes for CAIRREGHKQFF.

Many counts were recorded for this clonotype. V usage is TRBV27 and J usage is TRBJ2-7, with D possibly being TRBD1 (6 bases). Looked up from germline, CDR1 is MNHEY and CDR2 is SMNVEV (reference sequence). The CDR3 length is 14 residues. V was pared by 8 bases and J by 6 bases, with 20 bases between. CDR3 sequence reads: CASQGLDRRGEQYF. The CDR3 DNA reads TGTGCCAGCCAAGGGTTAGACAGGCGAGGCGAGCAGTACTTC.

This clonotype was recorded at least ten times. The CDR3 here is CASSPNSQYYGYTF. The CDR3 bases are TGTGCCAGCAGTCCCAACAGCCAATACTATGGCTACACCTTC. This rearrangement joins TRBV28 to TRBJ1-2; no clear D. This CDR3 is 14 amino acids long. Trimming removed 5 bases from V and 3 bases from J, with 13 bases in between. Germline assignment: CDR1 MDHEN and CDR2 SYDVKM.

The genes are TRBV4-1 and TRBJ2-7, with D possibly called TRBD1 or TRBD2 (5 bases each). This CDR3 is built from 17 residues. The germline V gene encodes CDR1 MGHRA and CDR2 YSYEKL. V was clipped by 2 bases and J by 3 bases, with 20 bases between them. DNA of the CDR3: TGCGCCAGCAGCCAACTTCGGGGCACTACAACCATCTACGAGCAGTACTTC. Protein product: CASSQLRGTTTIYEQYF.

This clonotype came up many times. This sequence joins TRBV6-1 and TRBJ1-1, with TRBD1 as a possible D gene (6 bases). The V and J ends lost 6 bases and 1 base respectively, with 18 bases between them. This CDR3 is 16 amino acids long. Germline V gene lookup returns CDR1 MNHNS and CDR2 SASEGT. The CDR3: CASSPGQGLRNTEAFF. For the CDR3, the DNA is TGTGCCAGCAGCCCGGGGCAGGGGCTGAGGAACACTGAAGCTTTCTTT.

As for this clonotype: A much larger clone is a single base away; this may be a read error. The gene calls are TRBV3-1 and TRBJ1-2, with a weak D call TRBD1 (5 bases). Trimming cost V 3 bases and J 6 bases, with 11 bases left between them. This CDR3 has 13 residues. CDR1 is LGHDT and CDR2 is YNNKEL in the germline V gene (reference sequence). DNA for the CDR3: TGTGCCAGCAGCCATGATTGGGGGAATGGCTACACCTTC. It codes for CASSHDWGNGYTF.

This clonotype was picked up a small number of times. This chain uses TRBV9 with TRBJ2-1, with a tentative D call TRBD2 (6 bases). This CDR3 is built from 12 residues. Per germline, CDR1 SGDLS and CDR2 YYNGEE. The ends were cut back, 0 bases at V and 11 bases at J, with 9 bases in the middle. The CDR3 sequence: CASSVDREKQFF. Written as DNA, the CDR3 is TGTGCCAGCAGCGTAGACCGGGAGAAGCAGTTCTTC.

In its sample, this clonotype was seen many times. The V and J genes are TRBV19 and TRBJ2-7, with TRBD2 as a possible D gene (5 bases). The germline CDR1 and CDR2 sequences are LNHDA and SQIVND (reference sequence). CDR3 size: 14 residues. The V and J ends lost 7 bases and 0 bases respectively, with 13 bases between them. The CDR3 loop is CASKASTNSYEQYF. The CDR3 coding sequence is TGTGCCAGTAAAGCTTCGACTAACTCCTACGAGCAGTACTTC.

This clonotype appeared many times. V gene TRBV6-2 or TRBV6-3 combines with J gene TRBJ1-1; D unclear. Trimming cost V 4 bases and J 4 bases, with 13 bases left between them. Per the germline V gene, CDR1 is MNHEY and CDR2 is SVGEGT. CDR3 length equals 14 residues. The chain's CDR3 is CASSSWSSSTEAFF. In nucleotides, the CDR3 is TGTGCCAGCAGTTCTTGGTCCTCGAGCACTGAAGCTTTCTTT.

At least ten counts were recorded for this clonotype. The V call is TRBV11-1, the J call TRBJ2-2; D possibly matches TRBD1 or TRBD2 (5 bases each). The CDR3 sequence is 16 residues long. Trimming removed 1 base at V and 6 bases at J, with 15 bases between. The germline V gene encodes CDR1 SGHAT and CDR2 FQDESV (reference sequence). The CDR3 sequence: CASSLGRLGTAGELFF. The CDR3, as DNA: TGTGCCAGCAGCTTAGGACGACTCGGGACGGCCGGGGAGCTGTTTTTT.

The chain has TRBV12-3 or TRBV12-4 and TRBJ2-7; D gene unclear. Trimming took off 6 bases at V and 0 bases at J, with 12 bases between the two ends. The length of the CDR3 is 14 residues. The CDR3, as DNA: TGTGCCAGCAGGCCTGGACCTAGCTCCTACGAGCAGTACTTC. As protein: CASRPGPSSYEQYF.

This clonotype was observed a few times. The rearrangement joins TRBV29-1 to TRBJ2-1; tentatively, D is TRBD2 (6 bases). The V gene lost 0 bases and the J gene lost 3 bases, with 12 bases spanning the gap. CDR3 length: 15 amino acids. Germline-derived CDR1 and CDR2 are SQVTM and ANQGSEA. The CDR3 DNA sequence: TGCAGCGTTGAAGAGGGGGGACTCCGCTACAATGAGCAGTTCTTC. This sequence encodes CSVEEGGLRYNEQFF.

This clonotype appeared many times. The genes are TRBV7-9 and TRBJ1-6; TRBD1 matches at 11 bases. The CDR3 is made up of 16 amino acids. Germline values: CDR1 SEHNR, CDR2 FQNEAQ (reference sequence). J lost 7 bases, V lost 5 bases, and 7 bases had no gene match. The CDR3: CASSPTWTGGNSPLHF. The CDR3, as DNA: TGTGCCAGCAGCCCTACCTGGACAGGGGGCAATTCACCCCTCCACTTT. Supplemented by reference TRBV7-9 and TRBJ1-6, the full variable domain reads DTGVSQNPRHKITKRGQNVTFRCDPISEHNRLYWYRQTLGQGPEFLTYFQNEAQLEKSRLLSDRFSAERPKGSFSTLEIQRTEQGDSAMYLCASSPTWTGGNSPLHFGNGTRLTVT.

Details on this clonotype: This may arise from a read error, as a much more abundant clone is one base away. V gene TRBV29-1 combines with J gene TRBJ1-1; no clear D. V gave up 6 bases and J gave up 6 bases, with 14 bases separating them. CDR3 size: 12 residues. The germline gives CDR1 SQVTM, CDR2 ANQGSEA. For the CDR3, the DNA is TGCAGCGTCCATATCGGGTACGCTGAAGCTTTCTTT. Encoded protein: CSVHIGYAEAFF.

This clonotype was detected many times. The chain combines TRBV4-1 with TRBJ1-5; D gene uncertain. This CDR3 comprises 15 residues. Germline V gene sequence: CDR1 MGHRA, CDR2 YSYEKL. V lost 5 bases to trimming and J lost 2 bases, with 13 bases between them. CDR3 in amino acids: CASSTAPVGNQPQHF. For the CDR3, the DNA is TGCGCCAGCAGCACCGCCCCCGTGGGCAATCAGCCCCAGCATTTT.

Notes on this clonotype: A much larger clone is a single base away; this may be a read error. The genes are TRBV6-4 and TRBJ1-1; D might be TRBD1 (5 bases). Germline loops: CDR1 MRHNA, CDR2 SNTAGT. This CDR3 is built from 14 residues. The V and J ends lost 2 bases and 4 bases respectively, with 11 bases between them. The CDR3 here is CASSDLVGGTEAFF. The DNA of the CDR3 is TGTGCCAGCAGTGACCTCGTCGGGGGCACTGAAGCTTTCTTT.